Listed below are T cell receptor beta chains from one sample, sequenced in a study of T cells in Graves' hyperthyroidism and ophthalmopathy. TCRdb re-derived calls from the multiplex PCR reads in MiXCR, one entry per CDR3 protein. The data contain some 770,000 distinct CDR3 sequences, over 15% of them singletons. The sequencing input was blood. All receptors come from a man between 18 and 35 years old with Graves' hyperthyroidism. Both conserved end residues are part of each CDR3. Fields, in order: J gene, D gene, V gene, clone size, CDR3 protein, CDR3 DNA. D genes are given only for firm matches. Where a row states a size, it is once, few, many or the class of an expanded clone; other rows omit it.

TRBJ2-5	TRBD2	TRBV4-1	.	CASSLLWGGQETQYF	TGCGCCAGCAGCCTTTTATGGGGGGGTCAAGAGACCCAGTACTTC
TRBJ1-2	TRBD1	TRBV9	once	CASSSDRFYGYTF	TGTGCCAGCAGTTCGGACAGGTTCTATGGCTACACCTTC
TRBJ1-2	.	TRBV12-3/TRBV12-4	many	CASSSTRALRIGYTF	TGTGCCAGCAGTTCGACCCGGGCCCTAAGGATCGGCTACACCTTC
TRBJ1-5	.	TRBV27	many	CASSMNSQPQHF	TGTGCCAGCAGTATGAACTCGCAGCCCCAGCATTTT
TRBJ2-7	.	TRBV28	many	CASSGGGLLKPYEQYF	TGTGCCAGCAGTGGGGGCGGACTCTTGAAGCCCTACGAGCAGTACTTC
TRBJ2-2	.	TRBV9	.	CASSVGGTNTGELFF	TGTGCCAGCAGCGTTGGGGGGACTAACACCGGGGAGCTGTTTTTT
TRBJ2-7	.	TRBV20-1	many	CSASLAWEQYF	TGCAGTGCTAGCCTAGCTTGGGAGCAGTACTTC
TRBJ1-1	.	TRBV5-1	.	CASHTDGYLNTEAFF	TGCGCCAGCCACACTGACGGGTATTTGAACACTGAAGCTTTCTTT
TRBJ2-7	.	TRBV4-1	.	CASSQDGGLTSYEQYF	TGTGCCAGCAGCCAAGATGGGGGGCTCACCTCCTACGAGCAGTACTTC
TRBJ2-1	TRBD2	TRBV24-1	many	CATSDRLAGIYEQFF	TGTGCCACCAGTGATCGGCTAGCGGGAATATATGAGCAGTTCTTC
TRBJ2-3	TRBD1	TRBV29-1	.	CSARQGWTDTQYF	TGCAGCGCCCGACAGGGTTGGACAGATACGCAGTATTTT
TRBJ1-1	TRBD1	TRBV30	.	CAWSFGTGGSEAFF	TGTGCCTGGAGTTTTGGGACAGGAGGGAGCGAAGCTTTCTTT
TRBJ1-5	TRBD1	TRBV5-6	few	CASSFFGQGSNQPQHF	TGTGCCAGCAGCTTCTTCGGACAGGGAAGCAATCAGCCCCAGCATTTT
TRBJ1-1	.	TRBV29-1	few	CSVALANTEAFF	TGCAGCGTTGCTTTAGCAAACACTGAAGCTTTCTTT
TRBJ2-7	.	TRBV28	many	CASSQLPQGYEQYF	TGTGCCAGCAGTCAGCTCCCTCAGGGGTACGAGCAGTACTTC
TRBJ2-3	TRBD1	TRBV12-3/TRBV12-4	many	CASRGQVLTDTQYF	TGTGCCAGCAGGGGACAGGTATTAACAGATACGCAGTATTTT
TRBJ1-4	.	TRBV12-3/TRBV12-4	many	CASRVGVNQIEKLFF	TGTGCCAGCAGGGTCGGGGTGAACCAAATTGAAAAACTGTTTTTT
TRBJ2-4	TRBD2	TRBV2	many	CASDVGLAGVNIQYF	TGTGCCAGCGATGTTGGGCTAGCGGGAGTAAACATTCAGTACTTC
TRBJ2-7	.	TRBV4-1	few	CASSQGVQGLYEQYF	TGCGCCAGCAGCCAAGGTGTGCAGGGACTTTACGAGCAGTACTTC
TRBJ2-7	TRBD1	TRBV9	few	CASSSDRGFYEQYF	TGTGCCAGCAGCTCGGACAGGGGTTTCTACGAGCAGTACTTC
TRBJ2-2	.	TRBV6-1	many	CASSGRVGPQNTGELFF	TGTGCCAGCAGTGGGAGGGTGGGACCGCAGAACACCGGGGAGCTGTTTTTT